These T cell receptor beta chains were read from a single sample in a study of blood T cells in healthy people across ages. Each CDR3 protein is one row after TCRdb ran MiXCR on the 5' RACE reads. The sample has some 1.6 million distinct CDR3 sequences, around 35% seen once. Sequencing was done on a sample of blood. These receptors came from a woman in her twenties or thirties in good health. The conserved cysteine and the conserved F or W are not part of the CDR3 here. Each record gives: V gene, D gene, J gene, CDR3 protein. The D gene is left open where the match is weak.

TRBV9,-,TRBJ1-2,ASSAAYGYT
TRBV3-1,TRBD2,TRBJ2-1,ASSQRSGGPGAEQF
TRBV6-6,-,-,ASSYSARGDGETQY
TRBV5-1,TRBD1,TRBJ2-1,ASSFGTGTASYNEQF
TRBV9,TRBD2,TRBJ2-3,ASSGTSGGAGTDTQY
TRBV28,-,TRBJ1-6,ASRAQGRSHSPLH
TRBV4-2,TRBD2,TRBJ2-3,ASSQGSGGTDTQY
TRBV3-1,-,TRBJ1-2,ASSQDVGVAGHT
TRBV4-1,-,TRBJ2-1,ASSQPRGKKF
TRBV5-6,-,TRBJ2-1,ASSAFPGPTRGEQF
TRBV20-1,-,TRBJ2-3,SAPNRARTDTQY
TRBV12-3/TRBV12-4,-,TRBJ2-7,ASSRRDAPYEQY
TRBV15,-,TRBJ2-3,ATSREPQGRTDTQY
TRBV11-1,-,TRBJ2-1,ASSLLVNNEQF
TRBV7-2,TRBD1,TRBJ1-1,ASSLTTGGTEAF
TRBV3-1,-,TRBJ2-2,ASSQDWVPAGERDTGELF
TRBV7-9,TRBD2,TRBJ2-1,ASSLVGRGNEQF
TRBV2,TRBD2,TRBJ2-1,ASSSAGGVQF
TRBV6-1,-,TRBJ2-3,ASRRELLTDTQY
TRBV4-1,-,TRBJ2-1,ASSQGVIGRGNEQF
TRBV12-3/TRBV12-4,-,TRBJ1-4,ASRGAHNEKLF
TRBV5-1,TRBD2,TRBJ2-1,ASSGTSGSIYNEQF
TRBV6-1,-,TRBJ2-1,ASRTLAWSYNEQF
TRBV6-5,-,TRBJ2-5,ASSQGFQETQY
TRBV11-2,TRBD2,TRBJ2-1,ASSPIAGGVDNEQF
TRBV20-1,-,TRBJ2-1,SAHSDGSYNEQF
TRBV28,-,TRBJ1-6,ASSSGTDNSPLH
TRBV7-3,TRBD2,TRBJ2-1,ASSSGPRGGRAWNEQF
TRBV7-6,TRBD2,TRBJ2-1,ASSLVAGGFEQF
TRBV29-1,-,TRBJ2-5,SVVVGTGASETQY
TRBV11-2,-,TRBJ2-1,ASSLRLSLRAYNEQF
TRBV29-1,-,TRBJ1-2,SVERRDYGYT
TRBV5-1,-,TRBJ2-6,ASSLVPNSGANVLT
TRBV18,-,TRBJ1-2,ASSPPSRPKDGYT
TRBV27,-,TRBJ2-2,ASSLSTPQGLVTNTGELF
TRBV28,TRBD2,-,ASSLSFGTSGIYEQY
TRBV10-3,TRBD1,TRBJ1-6,ATAGGRSPLH
TRBV13,-,TRBJ1-1,ASVLKRGAFTEAF
TRBV6-6,-,TRBJ1-2,ASSSSQGGGSNYGYT
TRBV2,TRBD2,TRBJ2-1,ASKSLSGMGNEQF
TRBV20-1,TRBD2,TRBJ2-1,SARESGRVYNEQF
TRBV20-1,-,TRBJ1-1,SARFGRPNTEAF
TRBV30,-,TRBJ1-5,AWSGHSAQPQH
TRBV12-3/TRBV12-4,TRBD2,TRBJ2-3,ASSLAAAGGRNTQY
TRBV28,TRBD1,TRBJ2-7,ASSLTQGARSYEQY
TRBV29-1,TRBD2,TRBJ2-2,SVPSSGRPGELF
TRBV14,-,TRBJ1-1,ASSPGTLSTEAF
TRBV6-1,-,TRBJ2-3,ASKKGSDTQY
TRBV10-3,TRBD1,TRBJ1-4,AISSGTGYEKLF
TRBV29-1,-,TRBJ1-2,SDIGSGDYGYT
TRBV6-5,-,TRBJ2-3,ASRDKVGGTDTLY
TRBV30,-,TRBJ2-7,AWSRTYEQY
TRBV7-2,-,TRBJ1-2,ASSLVSRTSPYGYT
TRBV20-1,TRBD2,TRBJ2-5,SALQLGLATQETQY